This T cell receptor beta chain was identified during a study of cytomegalovirus exposure and HLA in healthy donors. 60 Vbeta and 13 Jbeta primers were used in PCR. Only in-frame clones appear in the TCRdb table, and some are missing; sequencing was by immunoSEQ multiplex PCR. Of tens of thousands of clones listed, 55% to 75% are singletons. Between the trimmed V and J ends, which lost 7 bases and 5 bases, there was a span of 17 bases. The CDR3 sequence is 13 residues long. Germline loops: CDR1 GTSNPN, CDR2 SVGIG (reference sequence). The V call is TRBV30, the J call TRBJ1-1, with D possibly matching TRBD1 (6 bases). The sample was PBMCs. The TCR originated in a woman in her 30s in good health and CMV-seronegative. The CDR3 spells CAFIQGSGTEAFF. The CDR3 DNA reads as TGTGCCTTCATCCAGGGGAGTGGTACTGAAGCTTTCTTT.